These T cell receptor beta chains were read from a single sample in a study of blood T cell repertoires in COVID-19. TCRdb's table, derived via immunoSEQ multiplex PCR, lists solely in-frame clones and lacks some. The repertoire includes some 310,000 clones, roughly 90% of them detected once, and roughly 2.9% sits in the top ten. The sample was peripheral blood. The receptors come from a woman in her twenties or thirties with COVID-19, enrolled during active disease. Each CDR3 is given without its conserved first and last residue.

>TRBJ2-1|TRBV7-2
ASSPTSGYNEQF
>TRBJ1-2|TRBV7-8
ASSLSDRAEGYT
>TRBJ2-1|TRBV6-6
ASSRTGESYNEQF
>TRBJ1-6|TRBV2
ASSSQAEHSPLH
>TRBJ2-1|TRBV6-6
ASKELAGTNEQF
>TRBJ1-6|TRBV6-1
ASSEGLGRASPLH
>TRBJ1-5|TRBV28
ASRDRGRNQPQH
>TRBJ1-2|TRBV6-1
ASREGQAANYGYT
>TRBJ2-6|TRBV2
ASSDPSIWDRGSGANVLT
>TRBJ2-1|TRBV5-1
ASSPIPTDEQF
>TRBJ1-2|TRBV7-9
ASSLAEGTGGANGYT
>TRBJ2-2|TRBV2
ATQAGANTGELF
>TRBJ1-2|TRBV5-1
ASSSTGTKGT
>TRBJ1-2|TRBV10-3
AISQGSNYGYT
>TRBJ1-1|TRBV18
ASSPLAGMNTEAF
>TRBJ2-1|TRBV2
ASSQLAEPPYNEQF
>TRBJ2-3|TRBV9
ASSVPGGPVDTQY
>TRBJ2-7|TRBV5-8
ASSRGQAGYEQY
>TRBJ1-6|TRBV7-3
ASSLTGGIKSPLH
>TRBJ2-6|TRBV7-3
ASSLTIAGALSGANVLT
>TRBJ2-7|TRBV7-9
ASSQDSYEQY
>TRBJ2-3|TRBV3-1/TRBV3-2
ASSQGSLKTDTQY